This TCR beta chain originates from a study of blood T cells in healthy people across ages. General observations from the study: Unknown CMV status may confound age-related changes in expanded clones.

A second about 6 to 11 cycle PCR used barcoded and J-beta primers. In TCRdb, the 5' RACE reads were re-called with MiXCR into one record per CDR3 protein. The sample consists of roughly 1 million distinct CDR3 sequences, approximately 26% of them appearing once. The CDR3 has 16 amino acids. The V gene's germline CDR1 is SNHLY and CDR2 FYNNEI. Trimming cost V 6 bases and J 6 bases; bases outside gene matches: 14. Note on this clonotype: No antigen is known for it.

In addition, the sample was reused for a study of T cells of mothers and their children. That source notes: Mothers yielded over 8 million CDR3 reads, children 2.5 million to 3.5 million each.

The clonotype originates from a girl aged 2-10 years in good health. Material: blood. The chain couples TRBV2 to TRBJ1-5; TRBD1 agrees at 7 bases. CDR3: CASSDTYPGGSQPQHF. The CDR3 region has the DNA TGTGCCAGCAGCGATACCTACCCAGGGGGGAGTCAGCCCCAGCATTTT.